The 13 T cell receptor beta chains in this list originate from one sample, sequenced in a study of metastatic and nonmetastatic thyroid tumors. The entire patient cohort was treatment-naive prior to thyroid surgery. Through MiXCR, TCRdb re-clonotyped the PCR reads. The sample holds 11,000 to 15,000 clones, more than 10% seen once. Input material: blood. The receptors stem from a female donor with papillary thyroid cancer or a benign thyroid nodule (not recorded which). Some clones in this sample may be carry-over from other donors' samples.

This clone is labeled medium-sized. The chain joins TRBV12-3 or TRBV12-4 to TRBJ2-1, with TRBD1 matching 7 bases. This CDR3 comprises 16 residues. V trimming: 6 bases; J trimming: 7 bases; junction bases outside the gene matches: 15. Here the CDR3 DNA reads TGTGCCAGCAGCTTAACTACGGGACAGATAAAAAATGAGCAGTTCTTC. Protein: CASSLTTGQIKNEQFF.

Ten or more counts support this clone. The chain couples TRBV19 to TRBJ1-5; D might be TRBD1 (5 bases). The CDR3 sequence is 13 residues long. Trimming cost V 7 bases and J 4 bases, with 11 bases left between them. Germline V gene sequence: CDR1 LNHDA, CDR2 SQIVND (reference sequence). CDR3 nucleotides: TGTGCCAGTAAGTTAGGACATAATCAGCCCCAGCATTTT. This gives the protein CASKLGHNQPQHF.

This clone is termed medium-sized. The chain links TRBV12-3 or TRBV12-4 to TRBJ2-2; no clear D gene. V gave up 2 bases and J gave up 6 bases, with 7 bases separating them. This CDR3 comprises 13 residues. CDR3 sequence reads: CASSLIASGELFF. The CDR3 DNA is TGTGCCAGCAGTTTAATAGCCTCCGGGGAGCTGTTTTTT.

This clone was seen repeatedly, ten times or more. The CDR3 spells CASRPETNEKLFF. CDR3 DNA sequence: TGTGCCAGCAGGCCAGAGACAAATGAAAAACTGTTTTTT. The J gene is TRBJ1-4, the V gene TRBV2; D unclear. This CDR3 contains 13 residues. CDR1 and CDR2 from the germline V gene are SNHLY and FYNNEI. V shed 6 bases and J shed 5 bases, with 10 bases lying between them.

The table lists this clone with many counts. The V gene is TRBV6-2 or TRBV6-3, the J gene TRBJ2-5; 10 bases agree with TRBD2. CDR3 length: 15 residues. J was trimmed by 3 bases and V by 3 bases; bases with no gene match: 4. Germline assignment: CDR1 MNHEY and CDR2 SVGEGT. The CDR3 loop reads CASSYWTSGEETQYF. CDR3 DNA: TGTGCCAGCAGTTATTGGACTAGCGGAGAAGAGACCCAGTACTTC.

The rearrangement links TRBV27 to TRBJ2-3, with 11 bases aligning to TRBD2. The germline V gene encodes CDR1 MNHEY and CDR2 SMNVEV (reference sequence). The CDR3 runs to 17 residues. V lost 5 bases to trimming and J lost 6 bases; unmatched junction nucleotides: 13. In DNA form, the CDR3 reads TGTGCCAGCAGTCTAAAGATAGCGGGAGGGCCGCTGGATACGCAGTATTTT. It yields the protein CASSLKIAGGPLDTQYF.

This clone came up many times. V is TRBV19 and J is TRBJ1-6; unclear D gene. CDR1 is LNHDA and CDR2 is SQIVND in the germline V gene (reference sequence). CDR3 length: 16 residues. V was shortened by 3 bases and J by 7 bases, with 16 bases between the two germline ends. CDR3 DNA sequence: TGTGCCAGTAGTATTCGCGACGGGGATGGGAATTCACCCCTCCACTTT. This codes for CASSIRDGDGNSPLHF.

Ten or more counts support this clone. The genes are TRBV11-3 and TRBJ1-1, with D perhaps TRBD1 (5 bases). The CDR3 contains 13 residues. CDR1 and CDR2 from the germline V gene are SGHNT and YENEEA. Trimming cost V 3 bases and J 5 bases, with 10 bases left between them. CDR3 protein: CASSFSEGTEAFF. As DNA, the CDR3 is TGTGCCAGCAGCTTCTCTGAGGGGACTGAAGCTTTCTTT. Variable domain in full (rest from reference TRBV11-3 and TRBJ1-1): EAGVVQSPRYKIIEKKQPVAFWCNPISGHNTLYWYLQNLGQGPELLIRYENEEAVDDSQLPKDRFSAERLKGVDSTLKIQPAELGDSAVYLCASSFSEGTEAFFGQGTRLTVV.

In its sample, this clone was seen many times. V usage is TRBV9 and J usage is TRBJ1-2; 9 positions match TRBD1. J gave up 4 bases and V 4 bases, and 11 bases lay outside the gene matches. The CDR3 covers 16 residues. Per the germline V gene, CDR1 is SGDLS and CDR2 is YYNGEE. The CDR3 spells CASSPHPGQGGYGYTF. The CDR3 nucleotides are TGTGCCAGCAGCCCTCATCCGGGACAGGGCGGCTATGGCTACACCTTC.

In this sample, this clone is medium-sized. The chain couples TRBV6-1 to TRBJ1-2; 9 bases line up with TRBD1. The length of the CDR3 is 15 residues. CDR1 and CDR2 (germline): MNHNS, SASEGT. After removal of 3 bases from V and 5 bases from J, the junction contained 7 bases not matched to a gene. CDR3 region: CASSDTGQGIYGYTF. In DNA form, the CDR3 reads TGTGCCAGCAGTGATACGGGACAGGGAATTTATGGCTACACCTTC.

The chain has TRBV24-1 and TRBJ2-1, with D hard to call. Trimming pared 4 bases from V and 3 bases from J, leaving 9 bases between. The CDR3 sequence is 14 residues long. Per the germline V gene, CDR1 is KGHDR and CDR2 is SFDVKD. The CDR3 here is CATSEQHRYNEQFF. DNA of the CDR3: TGTGCCACCAGTGAACAGCACCGCTACAATGAGCAGTTCTTC.

In this sample, this clone is medium-sized (0.01 to 0.1%). Additional DNA sequences in this sample encode the identical CDR3. V gene TRBV6-1 combines with J gene TRBJ2-3; 15 nucleotides match TRBD2. The CDR3 runs 15 residues. CDR1 and CDR2 (germline): MNHNS, SASEGT. V lost 8 bases, J lost 6 bases, and 6 bases stayed unmatched. The CDR3 spells CASQGLAGGPDTQYF. The CDR3 DNA reads as TGTGCCAGCCAAGGACTAGCGGGAGGGCCCGATACGCAGTATTTT.

This clone was observed at least ten times. The rearrangement uses TRBV12-3 or TRBV12-4 and TRBJ2-5; no reliable D call. Deletions cut 3 bases from V and 5 bases from J, with 4 bases between. This CDR3 has 11 residues. In DNA, the CDR3 is TGTGCCAGCAGTTTTAAGGAGACCCAGTACTTC. Amino acids: CASSFKETQYF.